The rows below give T cell receptor beta chains drawn from one sample of a study of T cells expressing NK-cell markers. No DNA is given; TCRdb re-called the 5' RACE reads and lists each CDR3 protein once. The sample data list 400,000 to 550,000 distinct CDR3 sequences. Sequenced input: blood T cells: a sorted CD56 or NKG2C T cell subset, CD4+ or CD8+ T cells, or bulk PBMC T cells (not recorded which). Every receptor here comes from a woman between 18 and 75 years old in good health. Each CDR3 is given with its conserved first and last residue. The order of the fields is CDR3 protein, J gene, V gene.

CASSPRTSGADYNEQFF TRBJ2-1 TRBV18
CASIPLGGATPGTGELFF TRBJ2-2 TRBV6-2/TRBV6-3
CSARGPGLADNEQFF TRBJ2-1 TRBV20-1
CASTRDGRLGGSYNEQFF TRBJ2-1 TRBV5-1
CAISDSSTGSAQYF TRBJ2-5 TRBV25-1
CAWIPAGVRTYNEQFF TRBJ2-1 TRBV30
CASSPWGGQNSNQPQHF TRBJ1-5 TRBV18
CSVGDRAAEQYF TRBJ2-7 TRBV29-1
CSASWDRDNYGYTF TRBJ1-2 TRBV20-1
CASSPERAQPYSNQPQHF TRBJ1-5 TRBV18
CASSQAGTLYEQYF TRBJ2-7 TRBV12-3/TRBV12-4
CASSLRGSGILDEQFF TRBJ2-1 TRBV12-3/TRBV12-4
CASSRGGEDQPQHF TRBJ1-5 TRBV7-8
CASSLTGQRGEKLFF TRBJ1-4 TRBV7-2
CASSPKGLFEQFF TRBJ2-1 TRBV4-2
CASSLAGPSSYNQQFF TRBJ2-1 TRBV5-1
CSATSFYNSPLHF TRBJ1-6 TRBV20-1